Sequencing of this TCR beta chain was carried out in a study of prognosis after radiotherapy for stage I lung cancer. This clonotype was observed at least ten times. Template was genomic DNA; TCR beta CDR3 amplified in two multiplex PCR rounds. Each TRBV and TRBJ gene had its own primer in the first PCR round. During the second PCR round, universal primers were used. One entry per CDR3 protein results from TCRdb running MiXCR on the multiplex PCR reads. This table holds 30,000 or so distinct CDR3 sequences, about 34% found once. The V gene's germline CDR1 is MNHEY and CDR2 SVGAGI. V was shortened by 4 bases and J by 2 bases, with 9 bases between the two germline ends. The length of the CDR3 is 15 residues.

The V call is TRBV6-5, the J call TRBJ2-6; a possible D gene is TRBD1 (5 bases). The sample consisted of PBMCs, taken before or after stereotactic body radiation therapy (not recorded which). This receptor was identified in a donor older than 45 with non-small cell lung cancer. CDR3 bases: TGTGCCAGCAGTTCTAGGGGTCCTGGGGCCAACGTCCTGACTTTC. This encodes CASSSRGPGANVLTF.